Below, 24 T cell receptor beta chains from the same sample are listed, as sequenced in a study of tumor-infiltrating lymphocytes in glioblastoma multiforme. TCR beta libraries were built from RNA through three nested multiplex PCR rounds using modified ARM-PCR. TCRdb reprocessed the multiplex PCR reads with MiXCR, giving one entry per CDR3 protein. The repertoire holds about 13,000 distinct CDR3 sequences, with around 70% as singletons. The sequenced material came from brain tumor tissue. The receptor source for this set is a male donor with glioblastoma.

The V gene is TRBV6-5, the J gene TRBJ1-1, with 9 bases matching TRBD1. Germline CDR1 is MNHEY and CDR2 is SVGAGI. With 7 bases clipped from V and 0 bases from J, the junction kept 9 bases outside the gene matches. This CDR3 is built from 16 residues. The CDR3 spells CASIDRGSTMNTEAFF. In DNA, the CDR3 is TGTGCCAGCATTGACAGGGGGTCGACCATGAACACTGAAGCTTTCTTT.

Turning to this clonotype: One end of the junction does not line up with germline, which may come from a read error. The V gene is TRBV6-1, the J gene TRBJ1-4, with a possible D match to TRBD1 (5 bases). Germline assignment: CDR1 MNHNS and CDR2 SASEGT. CDR3 length: 14 residues. CDR3 nucleotide sequence: TGTGCCAGCTGTGAAACCGGGTCAGGGGAAAAACTGTTTTTT. Translated, it gives CASCETGSGEKLFF.

Comments on this clonotype: An end of the junction does not agree with germline; a read error may underlie this. The J gene is TRBJ2-2, the V gene TRBV11-2, with 11 nucleotides matching TRBD2. Germline CDR1 and CDR2: SGHAT and FQNNGV. The CDR3 sequence is 16 residues long. In nucleotides, the CDR3 is TGCGCCAGCATCGGACTAGCGGGCATGAACACCGGGGAGCTGTTTTTT. Protein sequence: CASIGLAGMNTGELFF.

This clonotype was detected only once. The rearrangement links TRBV10-1 to TRBJ2-5, with a tentative D call TRBD2 (5 bases). V shed 11 bases and J shed 12 bases, with 25 bases lying between them. This CDR3 region has 13 residues. The germline V gene has CDR1 WNHNN and CDR2 SYGVQD (reference sequence). The CDR3 loop is CAPERSLGETKYF. Written as DNA, the CDR3 is TGCGCCCCTGAGAGGTCCCTTGGGGAGACAAAGTACTTC.

The rearrangement joins TRBV20-1 to TRBJ2-2, with D tentatively TRBD2 (6 bases). The CDR3 totals 14 residues. CDR1 DFQATT and CDR2 SNEGSKA come from the germline V gene (reference sequence). Trimming removed 6 bases from V and 16 bases from J, with 27 bases in between. The CDR3 DNA follows: TGCAGTGCCAGCAGGGACTCAATCACCGGGGATCCGTTTTTT. The encoded protein is CSASRDSITGDPFF.

This clonotype was detected only a few times. Compared with germline, one end of the junction differs, possibly owing to a read error. The V and J genes are TRBV12-3 or TRBV12-4 and TRBJ2-7; D is ambiguous. The CDR3 contains 12 residues. This chain's CDR3 is CASSLMGEEQCF. For the CDR3, the DNA is TGTGCCAGCAGTTTGATGGGTGAGGAGCAGTGCTTT.

To note about this clonotype: Germline and junction disagree at one end, which may indicate a read error. The J gene is TRBJ2-7, the V gene TRBV20-1; 7 bases align to TRBD2. The CDR3 length is 14 residues. Germline values: CDR1 DFQATT, CDR2 SNEGSKA (reference sequence). In DNA, the CDR3 is TGCAGTGCTCTTTCGGGGGGTGGGTCCTGCGAGCAGTACTTC. Its translation: CSALSGGGSCEQYF.

Judged by abundance, this clonotype is medium-sized. The genes are TRBV10-1 and TRBJ2-2; no clear D gene. Germline-derived CDR1 and CDR2 are WNHNN and SYGVQD (reference sequence). The CDR3 consists of 13 residues. With 6 bases removed from V and 1 base from J, the gap between germline ends came to 6 bases. CDR3 loop: CASSPENTGELFF. Here the CDR3 DNA reads TGCGCCAGCAGCCCAGAGAACACCGGGGAGCTGTTTTTT.

By share of the sample, this clonotype is medium-sized. The rearrangement uses TRBV6-2 or TRBV6-3 and TRBJ2-7; tentatively, D is TRBD2 (5 bases). Germline V gene sequence: CDR1 MNHEY, CDR2 SVGEGT. Trimming took off 2 bases at V and 5 bases at J, with 10 bases between the two ends. The CDR3 consists of 13 residues. The CDR3 DNA reads as TGTGCCAGCAGTTACCGGGAATACGACGAGCAGTACTTC. It yields the protein CASSYREYDEQYF.

This clonotype was counted only a few times. J is TRBJ2-5 and V is TRBV20-1, with D possibly being TRBD1 (5 bases). Germline lookup yields CDR1 DFQATT and CDR2 SNEGSKA (reference sequence). V was cut by 8 bases and J by 5 bases, with 18 bases left in between. This CDR3 region has 13 residues. The CDR3 protein is CSTPRQPQETQYF. CDR3 in DNA: TGCAGTACTCCTCGACAGCCCCAGGAGACCCAGTACTTC.

The chain has TRBV11-2 and TRBJ2-5; D possibly matches TRBD1 or TRBD2 (5 bases each). The V end lost 3 bases, the J end lost 5 bases, and 10 bases lay between the germline ends. Germline CDR1 SGHAT, CDR2 FQNNGV. The CDR3 has 13 amino acids. The CDR3 bases are TGTGCCAGCAGCTTGGGGGATCAGGAGACCCAGTACTTC. This sequence encodes CASSLGDQETQYF.

The V call is TRBV11-1, the J call TRBJ2-7, with a tentative D call TRBD2 (5 bases). V was pared by 4 bases and J by 9 bases, with 19 bases between. CDR3 size: 14 residues. Germline V gene lookup returns CDR1 SGHAT and CDR2 FQDESV (reference sequence). The CDR3 spells CASSSATHSSGQYF. DNA for the CDR3: TGTGCCAGCAGCTCAGCGACCCACTCAAGCGGGCAGTACTTC.

Many counts were recorded for this clonotype. The rearrangement joins TRBV11-3 to TRBJ1-1; D call uncertain. V lost 4 bases, J lost 7 bases, and 13 bases lay in between. In germline, CDR1 is SGHNT, CDR2 YENEEA. The CDR3 length is 13 residues. CDR3 region: CASSSSASNEAFF. As DNA, the CDR3 is TGTGCCAGCAGCTCTTCCGCGAGTAATGAAGCTTTCTTT.

The CDR3 DNA is TGTGCCAGCACCTCTCGGGGGGTGAACGGCTACACCTTC. This encodes CASTSRGVNGYTF. The chain joins TRBV11-2 to TRBJ1-2, with D possibly TRBD1 on 5 matching bases. CDR1 SGHAT and CDR2 FQNNGV come from the germline V gene. The germline V and J ends were trimmed by 7 bases and 8 bases, with 17 bases remaining between them. The CDR3 extends over 13 amino acids.

Comments on this clonotype: An end of the junction differs from the germline gene, which may be a read error. The chain links TRBV5-4 to TRBJ2-5; no clear D. This CDR3 comprises 15 residues. Germline lookup yields CDR1 SGHNT and CDR2 YYREEE (reference sequence). The CDR3 DNA is TGTGCCAGCAGCTCAAGTACGGATGCCCAAGAGACCCAGCACTTC. This sequence encodes CASSSSTDAQETQHF.

This clonotype was seen just once. Germline is not matched at one junction end, which may reflect a read error. This rearrangement joins TRBV29-1 to TRBJ2-4; D not resolved. CDR3 length: 13 amino acids. The V gene's germline CDR1 is SQVTM and CDR2 ANQGSEA. In nucleotides, the CDR3 is TGCAGCGTTGAGGTTACAGCCAAAAACTTTCAGTACTTC. This gives the protein CSVEVTAKNFQYF.

V is TRBV20-1 and J is TRBJ2-2; the D is unclear. Trimming took 3 bases from V and 7 from J, leaving 6 bases between them. The CDR3 sequence is 11 residues long. Per germline, CDR1 DFQATT and CDR2 SNEGSKA (reference sequence). The chain's CDR3 is CSARDNGELFF. CDR3 DNA: TGCAGTGCTAGGGATAACGGGGAGCTGTTTTTT.

This clonotype has a single count. The V and J genes are TRBV10-2 and TRBJ2-1, with D perhaps TRBD1 or TRBD2 (5 bases each). The length of the CDR3 is 12 residues. Germline values: CDR1 WSHSY, CDR2 SAAADI. CDR3 in amino acids: CVRSTGGNEQFF. The CDR3 DNA is TGCGTCCGCAGTACAGGAGGCAATGAGCAGTTCTTC.

Concerning this clonotype itself: Compared with germline, one end of the junction differs, possibly owing to a read error. The chain is built from TRBV2 and TRBJ1-4, with 7 positions matching TRBD1. Germline CDR1 and CDR2: SNHLY and FYNNEI. The CDR3 contains 15 residues. The CDR3, as DNA: TGTGCCAGCAGCCCCGGGACAGCAACTAATGGAAAACTGTTTTTT. This translates into CASSPGTATNGKLFF.

Notes on this clonotype: One junction end does not reproduce the germline sequence, and a read error may be involved. The J gene is TRBJ2-7, the V gene TRBV20-1; 7 bases agree with TRBD2. The CDR3 spans 14 residues. CDR1 DFQATT and CDR2 SNEGSKA come from the germline V gene (reference sequence). The CDR3 region is CNALSGEGSYEQYF. For the CDR3, the DNA is TGCAATGCTCTTTCGGGGGAGGGGTCCTACGAGCAGTACTTC.

This clonotype was recorded at least ten times. This chain joins TRBV2 and TRBJ2-3; 9 bases agree with TRBD2. Trimming cost V 8 bases and J 2 bases; bases outside gene matches: 8. The CDR3 has 15 residues. CDR1 and CDR2 from the germline V gene are SNHLY and FYNNEI. The CDR3 protein is CASGTSGLSTDTQYF. CDR3 DNA sequence: TGTGCCAGCGGAACTAGCGGGTTATCCACAGATACGCAGTATTTT.

The chain recombines TRBV29-1 with TRBJ2-3, with 11 bases matching TRBD2. Germline V lookup: CDR1 SQVTM, CDR2 ANQGSEA. Trimming removed 7 bases from V and 3 bases from J; junction bases left unmatched: 9. The CDR3 has 15 amino acids. This CDR3 is CSAGHSGRGTDTQYF. Written as DNA, the CDR3 is TGCAGCGCAGGGCATAGCGGGAGGGGGACAGATACGCAGTATTTT.

In regard to this clonotype: It is unclear where the CDR3 begins or ends on the DNA, so no DNA is shown, and the CDR3 is as TCRdb lists it. The chain combines TRBV11-2 with TRBJ2-3; the D call of TRBD2 is as the table states it, not checked on the DNA. From its first to its last residue, the CDR3 has 14 amino acids. The germline gives CDR1 SGHAT, CDR2 FQNNGV. The CDR3 is CASSLLAGRIRSIF.

V usage is TRBV3-1 and J usage is TRBJ1-6, with D unclear. The V and J ends lost 4 bases and 7 bases respectively, with 5 bases between them. The CDR3 runs 12 residues. CDR1 and CDR2 (germline): LGHDT, YNNKEL (reference sequence). CDR3 nucleotide sequence: TGTGCCAGCAGCCCGACCAATTCACCCCTCCACTTT. Protein product: CASSPTNSPLHF.